Listed below are T cell receptor beta chains from one sample, sequenced in a study of shared clonotypes between healthy human individuals. Generated by immunoSEQ multiplex PCR, the TCRdb table keeps only in-frame clones and is missing some. The table has over a million clones, around 97% seen once. Sequencing used naive CD4+ T cells sorted from blood. The receptors originated from a man aged 25-40 years in good health. CDR3s include the opening cysteine and the closing phenylalanine or tryptophan. The D gene is left open where the match is weak. Some rows have no size entry. The others give once, few or many, or a class for an expanded clone.

J | V | D | size | CDR3 | DNA
TRBJ2-6 | TRBV7-8 | NA | NA | CASSTSPGAGANVLTF | TGTGCCAGCAGCACGTCCCCAGGGGCTGGGGCCAACGTCCTGACTTTC
TRBJ2-1 | TRBV9 | NA | NA | CASSAVADSYNEQFF | TGTGCCAGCAGCGCGGTAGCGGACTCCTACAATGAGCAGTTCTTC
TRBJ2-3 | TRBV10-1 | NA | NA | CASSVGPEVADTQYF | TGCGCCAGCAGTGTTGGGCCCGAGGTCGCAGATACGCAGTATTTT
TRBJ2-3 | TRBV4-3 | NA | NA | CASSQESSTDTQYF | TGCGCCAGCAGCCAAGAAAGCAGCACAGATACGCAGTATTTT
TRBJ1-2 | TRBV4-1 | TRBD1 | NA | CASSTRTGDGYTF | TGCGCCAGCAGCACACGGACAGGAGATGGCTACACCTTC
TRBJ2-7 | TRBV6-5 | TRBD2 | NA | CASSYSSGRAYEQYF | TGTGCCAGCAGTTACTCTTCCGGGAGGGCCTACGAGCAGTACTTC
TRBJ2-2 | TRBV9 | NA | once | CASSVGPAISSNTGELFF | TGTGCCAGCAGCGTGGGACCAGCCATCTCCTCGAACACCGGGGAGCTGTTTTTT
TRBJ2-7 | TRBV6-1 | TRBD2 | NA | CASSVTSGPSSYEQYF | TGTGCCAGCAGTGTCACTAGCGGACCGAGCTCCTACGAGCAGTACTTC
TRBJ2-5 | TRBV4-3 | TRBD2 | NA | CASSQLAGVETQYF | TGCGCCAGCAGCCAACTAGCGGGAGTTGAGACCCAGTACTTC
TRBJ2-7 | TRBV19 | TRBD1 | NA | CASSRQGQYEQYF | TGTGCCAGTAGTCGACAGGGGCAATACGAGCAGTACTTC
TRBJ1-4 | TRBV7-9 | NA | NA | CASSSGQNEKLFF | TGTGCCAGCAGCTCCGGACAGAATGAAAAACTGTTTTTT
TRBJ2-7 | TRBV28 | NA | NA | CASSSTLTYEQYF | TGTGCCAGCAGTTCGACTCTCACCTACGAGCAGTACTTC
TRBJ2-3 | TRBV29-1 | NA | NA | CSVEGYSGHRTDTQYF | TGCAGCGTTGAAGGCTACTCGGGACACCGCACAGATACGCAGTATTTT
TRBJ2-3 | TRBV5-1 | NA | NA | CASSLTGPTDTQYF | TGCGCCAGCAGCTTGACAGGCCCCACAGATACGCAGTATTTT
TRBJ1-1 | TRBV6-5 | TRBD1 | NA | CASSRDRMNTEAFF | TGTGCCAGCAGTAGGGACAGAATGAACACTGAAGCTTTCTTT
TRBJ2-1 | TRBV5-1 | NA | NA | CASSLRQRPNEQFF | TGCGCCAGCAGCCTTCGACAGCGCCCGAATGAGCAGTTCTTC
TRBJ2-7 | TRBV11-2 | TRBD2 | NA | CASSPIPLGTSGYYEQYF | TGTGCCAGCAGTCCCATACCCCTTGGGACTAGCGGGTACTACGAGCAGTACTTC
TRBJ2-2 | TRBV6-5 | NA | NA | CASSRPNSPGELFF | TGTGCCAGCAGCCGCCCCAACAGCCCCGGGGAGCTGTTTTTT
TRBJ1-4 | TRBV15 | NA | NA | CATSRMSISLVGNEKLFF | TGTGCCACCAGCAGAATGAGTATCTCACTCGTCGGTAATGAAAAACTGTTTTTT
TRBJ1-3 | TRBV9 | TRBD1 | NA | CASSAETGRTGNTIYF | TGTGCCAGCAGCGCCGAGACAGGGAGGACTGGAAACACCATATATTTT
TRBJ2-3 | TRBV12-5 | NA | NA | CASGNHLQRDTQYF | TGTGCTAGTGGGAACCACCTCCAGCGGGATACGCAGTATTTT
TRBJ2-3 | TRBV29-1 | TRBD2 | NA | CSAGTSRGNTDTQYF | TGCAGCGCCGGGACTAGCAGGGGAAACACAGATACGCAGTATTTT
TRBJ1-1 | TRBV5-1 | TRBD1 | few | CASSLVGTANTEAFF | TGCGCCAGCAGCTTGGTTGGGACAGCCAACACTGAAGCTTTCTTT
TRBJ1-3 | TRBV6-1 | NA | NA | CVCSGNTIYF | TGTGTCTGCTCTGGAAACACCATATATTTT
TRBJ1-1 | TRBV20-1 | NA | NA | CSARDSEAFF | TGCAGTGCTAGAGACAGTGAAGCTTTCTTT